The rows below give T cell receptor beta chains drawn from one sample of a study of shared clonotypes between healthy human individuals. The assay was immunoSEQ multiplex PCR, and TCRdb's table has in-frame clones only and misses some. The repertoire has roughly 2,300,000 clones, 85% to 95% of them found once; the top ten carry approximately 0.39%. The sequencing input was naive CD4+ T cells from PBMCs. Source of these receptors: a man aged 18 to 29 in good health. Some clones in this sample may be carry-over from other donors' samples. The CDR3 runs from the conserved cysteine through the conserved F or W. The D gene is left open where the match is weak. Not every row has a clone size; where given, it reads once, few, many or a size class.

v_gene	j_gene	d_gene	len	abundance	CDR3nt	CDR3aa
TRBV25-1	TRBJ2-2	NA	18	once	TGTGCCAGCAGTGAATTGACAGGCGAAAACGGTAACACCGGGGAGCTGTTTTTT	CASSELTGENGNTGELFF
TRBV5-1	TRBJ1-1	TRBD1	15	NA	TGCGCCAGCAGCTCTCTATTACAGGGGAGGACTGAAGCTTTCTTT	CASSSLLQGRTEAFF
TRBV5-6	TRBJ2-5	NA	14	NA	TGTGCCAGCAGCTTGGACCCGCAAGGGGGGACCCAGTACTTC	CASSLDPQGGTQYF
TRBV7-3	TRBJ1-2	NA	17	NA	TGTGCCAGCAGCTTAACGGGGGGAGGTCAAGCTAACTATGGCTACACCTTC	CASSLTGGGQANYGYTF
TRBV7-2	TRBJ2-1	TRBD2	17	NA	TGTGCCAGCAGCTTAGCCCGGAGTAGCGGGAGCAGTGATGAGCAGTTCTTC	CASSLARSSGSSDEQFF
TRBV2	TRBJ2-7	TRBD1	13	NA	TGTGCCAGCAGACGTGGACAGGGTTACGAGCAGTACTTC	CASRRGQGYEQYF
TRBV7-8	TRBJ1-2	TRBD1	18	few	TGTGCCAGCAGCTTAGTTTTTCGGGAAGGACAGGGAGGCTATGGCTACACCTTC	CASSLVFREGQGGYGYTF
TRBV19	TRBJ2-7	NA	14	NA	TGTGCCAGTTCCTTAAGGACCGCCTCCTACGAGCAGTACTTC	CASSLRTASYEQYF
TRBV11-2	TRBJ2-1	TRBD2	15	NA	TGTGCCAGCAGCTTAGGGGACTACCGCTACAATGAGCAGTTCTTC	CASSLGDYRYNEQFF
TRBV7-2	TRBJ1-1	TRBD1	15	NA	TGTGCCAGCACCCGTATGGGACAGGTGAACACTGAAGCTTTCTTT	CASTRMGQVNTEAFF
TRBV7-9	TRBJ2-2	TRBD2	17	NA	TGTGCCAGCAGCTTACCACGGACTAGCGGGAGTCCCGGGGAGCTGTTTTTT	CASSLPRTSGSPGELFF
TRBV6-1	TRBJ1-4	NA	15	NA	TGTGCCAGCAGTGCCTACAGGGCCCTTAATGAAAAACTGTTTTTT	CASSAYRALNEKLFF
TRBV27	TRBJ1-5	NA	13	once	TGTGCCAGCCCCACTTTTCGCGATCAGCCCCAGCATTTT	CASPTFRDQPQHF
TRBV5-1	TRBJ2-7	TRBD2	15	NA	TGCGCCAGCACCTACTCTGGGGGGGAATCCTACGAGCAGTACTTC	CASTYSGGESYEQYF
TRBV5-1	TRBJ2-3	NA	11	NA	TGCGCCAGCAGTCCGGGAACGACGCAGTATTTT	CASSPGTTQYF
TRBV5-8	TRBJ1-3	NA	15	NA	TGTGCCAGCAGCTCACCCCGAAATACAGGACCTACCATATATTTT	CASSSPRNTGPTIYF
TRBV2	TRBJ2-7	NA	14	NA	TGTGCCAGCAGTGAAGCCGGGTGGTCCTACGAGCAGTACTTC	CASSEAGWSYEQYF
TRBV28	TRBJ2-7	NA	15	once	TGTGCCAGCAGCCGCAGGGACCTCCTCTCCTACGAGCAGTACTTC	CASSRRDLLSYEQYF
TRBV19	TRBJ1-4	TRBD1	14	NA	TGTGCCAGTAGTCTCGACAGGGGGCCTGAAAAACTGTTTTTT	CASSLDRGPEKLFF
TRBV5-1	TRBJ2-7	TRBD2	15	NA	TGCGCCAGCAGCTTGTTGACTAGCGGGAACAACGAGCAGTACTTC	CASSLLTSGNNEQYF
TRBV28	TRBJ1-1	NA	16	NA	NA	CASSSSPGQLNTEAFF
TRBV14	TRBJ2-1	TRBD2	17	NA	TGTGCCAGCAGCCAAGATTGGTCTAGCGGGAGGTACAATGAGCAGTTCTTC	CASSQDWSSGRYNEQFF
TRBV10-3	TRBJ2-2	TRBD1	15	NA	TGTGCCATACAACAATCGACAGGGGAGGCTGGGGAGCTGTTTTTT	CAIQQSTGEAGELFF
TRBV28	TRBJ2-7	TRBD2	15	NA	TGTGCCAGCAGCTTTAGTTTCGGGACTAGACACGAGCAGTACTTC	CASSFSFGTRHEQYF
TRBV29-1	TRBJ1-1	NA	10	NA	TGCAGCGCGAGGGATACTGAAGCTTTCTTT	CSARDTEAFF
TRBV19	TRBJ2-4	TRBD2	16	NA	TGTGCCAGTAGTATCCGACTAGCGGGAGGAGGAGACATTCAGTACTTC	CASSIRLAGGGDIQYF
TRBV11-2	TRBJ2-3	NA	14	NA	TGTGCCAGCAGCTTAGGAGGTGGTACAGATACGCAGTATTTT	CASSLGGGTDTQYF
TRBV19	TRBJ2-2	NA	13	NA	TGTGCCACCCGATTGGTAAACACCGGGGAGCTGTTTTTT	CATRLVNTGELFF
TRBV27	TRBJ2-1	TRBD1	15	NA	TGTGCCAGCAGTTTAGCGCAGGGGGCGTACAATGAGCAGTTCTTC	CASSLAQGAYNEQFF
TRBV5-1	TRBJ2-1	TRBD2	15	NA	TGCGCCAGCAGCACCGGACTAGCGGCATACAATGAGCAGTTCTTC	CASSTGLAAYNEQFF
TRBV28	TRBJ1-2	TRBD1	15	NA	TGTGCCAGCAGTTTAGATGGGACAGGGTCTTATGGCTACACCTTC	CASSLDGTGSYGYTF
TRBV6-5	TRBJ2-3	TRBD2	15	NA	TGTGCCAGCAGTTTTAGCGGGGGGGACACAGATACGCAGTATTTT	CASSFSGGDTDTQYF
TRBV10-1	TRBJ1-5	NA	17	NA	TGCGCCAGCAGTGACAGTGACAGGTTTTATAGCAATCAGCCCCAGCATTTT	CASSDSDRFYSNQPQHF
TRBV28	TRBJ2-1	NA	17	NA	TGTGCCAGCAGTTCAACACGACAGGCAAAGTGGGGCGATGAGCAGTTCTTC	CASSSTRQAKWGDEQFF
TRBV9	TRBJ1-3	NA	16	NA	TGTGCCAGCAGCGTAGCCATCAGGGGTTCTGGAAACACCATATATTTT	CASSVAIRGSGNTIYF
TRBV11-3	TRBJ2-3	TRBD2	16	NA	TGTGCCAGCAGCTTAGATTCGGCGGGAGGGACAGATACGCAGTATTTT	CASSLDSAGGTDTQYF
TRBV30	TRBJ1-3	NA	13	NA	TGTGCCTGGAGTGTGTCTTCTGGAAACACCATATATTTT	CAWSVSSGNTIYF
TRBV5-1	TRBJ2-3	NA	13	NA	TGCGCCAGCAGCCACCTTCACACAGATACGCAGTATTTT	CASSHLHTDTQYF
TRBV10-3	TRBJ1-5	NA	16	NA	TGTGCCATCAGTGAGTCAACAGGGCCGTTCAATCAGCCCCAGCATTTT	CAISESTGPFNQPQHF
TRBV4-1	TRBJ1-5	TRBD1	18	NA	TGCGCCAGCAGCTACAGGACAGGGGAGGGGAAGGGCAATCAGCCCCAGCATTTT	CASSYRTGEGKGNQPQHF
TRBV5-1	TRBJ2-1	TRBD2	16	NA	TGCGCCAGCAGCTTCACCTTAGCGGGAGGCCGGGATGAGCAGTTCTTC	CASSFTLAGGRDEQFF
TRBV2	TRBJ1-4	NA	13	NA	TGTGCCAGTAAAGGGGGGGCCTTTGAAAAACTGTTTTTT	CASKGGAFEKLFF
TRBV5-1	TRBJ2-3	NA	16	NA	TGCGCCAGCAGCTTGCGCGGGTTTCCGTACACAGATACGCAGTATTTT	CASSLRGFPYTDTQYF
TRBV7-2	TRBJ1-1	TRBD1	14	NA	TGTGCCAGCAGCCCCACAGGGGGACAGGGTGAAGCTTTCTTT	CASSPTGGQGEAFF
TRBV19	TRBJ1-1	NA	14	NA	TGTGCCAGTAGTTGGGGGGCCCAAAACACTGAAGCTTTCTTT	CASSWGAQNTEAFF
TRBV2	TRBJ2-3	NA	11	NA	TGTGCCAGCGGACACGTCGATACGCAGTATTTT	CASGHVDTQYF
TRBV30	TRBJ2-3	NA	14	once	TGTGCCTGGAGGCGTAGCGAGAGCACAGATACGCAGTATTTT	CAWRRSESTDTQYF
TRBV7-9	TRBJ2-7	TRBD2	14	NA	TGTGCCAGCACCCTCGCGGGGGGTAACTACGAGCAGTACTTC	CASTLAGGNYEQYF
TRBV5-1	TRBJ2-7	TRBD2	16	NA	TGCGCCAGCAGCTTGGAACCTAGCGGGACGGGCTACGAGCAGTACTTC	CASSLEPSGTGYEQYF
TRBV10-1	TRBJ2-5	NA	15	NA	TGCGCCAGCAGTGAGTCTGAGGGAGGCCGAGAGACCCAGTACTTC	CASSESEGGRETQYF
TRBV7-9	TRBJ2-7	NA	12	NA	TGTGCCAGCAGCTCCACTCGATACGAGCAGTACTTC	CASSSTRYEQYF
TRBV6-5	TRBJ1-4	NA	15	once	TGTGCCAGCGCAAATCGAAGGCCACCTAATGAAAAACTGTTTTTT	CASANRRPPNEKLFF
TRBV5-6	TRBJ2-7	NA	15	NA	TGTGCCAGCAGCTTTTGGGGGGATTCTTCCTACGAGCAGTACTTC	CASSFWGDSSYEQYF
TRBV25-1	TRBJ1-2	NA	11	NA	TGTGCCAGCAGTGGAGTCCATGGCTACACCTTC	CASSGVHGYTF
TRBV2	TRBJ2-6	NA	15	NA	TGTGCCAGCCTAAAAGAGGGGTTGGGGGCCAACGTCCTGACTTTC	CASLKEGLGANVLTF